A selection of T cell receptor beta chains follows, all from one sample in a study of blood T cell repertoires in COVID-19. Measured with immunoSEQ multiplex PCR; TCRdb has only the in-frame clones, and not every one. The repertoire includes 90,000 to 150,000 clones, roughly 82% of them detected once, and about 12% sits in the top ten. The sequenced sample was peripheral blood. The receptors come from a human donor in a cohort sampled during active COVID-19. The CDR3 runs from the conserved cysteine through the conserved F or W. The D gene is left open where the match is weak. Some rows mark clone size as missing; the rest say once, few, many or name a class of expanded clone.

J	size	D	V	CDR3	DNA
TRBJ2-3	-	TRBD1	TRBV5-1	CASSLFHRGITDTQYF	TGCGCCAGCAGCCTGTTTCACAGGGGGATAACAGATACGCAGTATTTT
TRBJ2-5	-	-	TRBV7-2	CASSLVSASQETQYF	TGTGCCAGCAGCTTAGTATCTGCCAGCCAAGAGACCCAGTACTTC
TRBJ2-7	-	-	TRBV5-1	CASSLGQNSYEQYF	TGCGCCAGCAGCTTGGGACAGAACTCCTACGAGCAGTACTTC
TRBJ2-3	-	TRBD2	TRBV5-1	CASSFQLAGAGDTQYF	TGCGCCAGCAGCTTTCAACTAGCGGGCGCGGGGGATACGCAGTATTTT
TRBJ1-1	-	-	TRBV9	CASSSRAMNTEAFF	TGTGCCAGCAGCTCCAGGGCTATGAACACTGAAGCTTTCTTT
TRBJ2-1	-	-	TRBV15	CATSRVPGSYNEQFF	TGTGCCACCAGCAGAGTGCCGGGTTCCTACAATGAGCAGTTCTTC
TRBJ1-4	-	TRBD1	TRBV3-1/TRBV3-2	CASSQGTGSGEKLFF	TGTGCCAGCAGCCAGGGGACAGGGTCGGGGGAAAAACTGTTTTTT
TRBJ2-2	few	-	TRBV4-1	CASSLQVNLLNTGELFF	TGCGCCAGCAGCCTGCAGGTAAATCTACTGAACACCGGGGAGCTGTTTTTT
TRBJ1-2	-	TRBD1	TRBV6-1	CASSETPTGGFGYTF	TGTGCCAGCAGTGAAACCCCGACAGGGGGCTTTGGCTACACCTTC
TRBJ2-5	-	-	TRBV18	CASSPLEETQYF	TGTGCCAGCTCCCCACTAGAAGAGACCCAGTACTTC
TRBJ2-5	-	-	TRBV27	CASIFQTRGETQYF	TGTGCCAGCATTTTCCAAACTAGGGGGGAGACCCAGTACTTC
TRBJ1-4	-	-	TRBV5-1	CASSPTTVRGEKLFF	TGCGCCAGCAGCCCGACCACGGTTCGGGGTGAAAAACTGTTTTTT
TRBJ1-2	-	-	TRBV19	CASSIDGTAAFGYTF	TGTGCCAGTAGTATAGATGGAACGGCGGCGTTCGGCTACACCTTC
TRBJ1-1	-	TRBD1	TRBV18	CASSPRDRNTEAFF	TGTGCCAGCTCACCTAGGGACAGGAACACTGAAGCTTTCTTT
TRBJ1-5	-	-	TRBV27	CASSFARADQPQHF	TGTGCCAGCAGTTTCGCGAGGGCGGATCAGCCCCAGCATTTT
TRBJ1-1	-	TRBD1	TRBV11-2	CASSLDLGGTGGLRDTEAFF	TGTGCCAGCAGCTTAGATCTGGGAGGGACAGGGGGCCTGCGGGACACTGAAGCTTTCTTT
TRBJ1-1	-	TRBD1	TRBV6-5	CASRDGQGRTEAFF	TGTGCCAGCAGGGACGGACAGGGAAGGACTGAAGCTTTCTTT
TRBJ2-7	-	-	TRBV5-4	CASSSPSSYEQYF	TGTGCCAGCAGCTCCCCCAGCTCCTACGAGCAGTACTTC
TRBJ2-3	few	TRBD2	TRBV19	CASNSPWVAGPGADTQYF	TGTGCCAGTAATTCCCCCTGGGTAGCGGGGCCGGGGGCAGATACGCAGTATTTT
TRBJ1-2	-	TRBD1	TRBV11-2	CASSLGTGGYYGYTF	TGTGCCAGCAGCTTAGGGACAGGGGGCTACTATGGCTACACCTTC
TRBJ1-5	-	-	TRBV19	CASDRRGSSNQPQHF	TGTGCCAGTGATCGACGGGGTTCGAGCAATCAGCCCCAGCATTTT
TRBJ2-1	-	TRBD2	TRBV4-1	CASSQVGDKGLAGWNEQFF	TGCGCCAGCAGCCAAGTGGGGGACAAAGGGCTAGCGGGGTGGAATGAGCAGTTCTTC
TRBJ1-1	-	-	TRBV3-1/TRBV3-2	CASSLEGSEAFF	TGTGCCAGCAGCCTTGAGGGTTCTGAAGCTTTCTTT
TRBJ2-1	-	TRBD2	TRBV9	CASSVAPSGGNNEQFF	TGTGCCAGCAGCGTAGCCCCTAGCGGGGGGAACAATGAGCAGTTCTTC
TRBJ2-7	-	-	TRBV3-1/TRBV3-2	CASSHLDSYEQYF	TGTGCCAGCAGCCACCTTGACAGCTACGAGCAGTACTTC
TRBJ2-1	once	TRBD1	TRBV27	CASSARTGGGHEQFF	TGTGCCAGCAGTGCAAGGACAGGGGGCGGTCATGAGCAGTTCTTC
TRBJ1-1	-	-	TRBV29-1	CSVEQGLNTEAFF	TGCAGCGTTGAACAGGGCCTAAACACTGAAGCTTTCTTT
TRBJ1-1	-	-	TRBV18	CASSPGGALEAFF	TGTGCCAGCTCACCGGGGGGGGCTCTGGAAGCTTTCTTT
TRBJ1-5	once	TRBD1	TRBV29-1	CSVSPGQGNQPQHF	TGCAGCGTTTCTCCGGGACAGGGCAATCAGCCCCAGCATTTT
TRBJ2-1	-	TRBD2	TRBV3-1/TRBV3-2	CASSQVRTSGHVNEQFF	TGTGCCAGCAGCCAAGTAAGGACTAGCGGGCACGTCAATGAGCAGTTCTTC
TRBJ1-5	-	-	TRBV7-9	CASRTGSGQPQHF	TGTGCCAGCCGAACAGGGAGCGGCCAGCCCCAGCATTTT
TRBJ2-3	-	TRBD2	TRBV6-5	CASSYSFGLADDTQYF	TGTGCCAGCAGTTACTCGTTCGGGCTAGCGGACGATACGCAGTATTTT
TRBJ1-2	-	-	TRBV5-6	CASSFQDYGYTF	TGTGCCAGCAGCTTTCAGGACTATGGCTACACCTTC
TRBJ2-7	-	TRBD2	TRBV7-9	CASSLAGGLAGTYEQYF	TGTGCCAGCAGCTTAGCCGGAGGGCTAGCGGGGACCTACGAGCAGTACTTC
TRBJ2-5	few	TRBD2	TRBV5-1	CASSPLGGQETQYF	TGCGCCAGCAGCCCTCTGGGGGGGCAAGAGACCCAGTACTTC
TRBJ2-3	-	TRBD2	TRBV5-1	CASSLAGSGTSGNTQYF	TGCGCCAGCAGCTTGGCCGGGAGCGGGACTAGCGGTAATACGCAGTATTTT
TRBJ1-1	-	TRBD1	TRBV6-1	CASSEGGQGARAFF	TGTGCCAGCAGTGAAGGAGGACAGGGGGCTCGAGCTTTCTTT
TRBJ2-7	-	-	TRBV5-1	CASSKRQAGEQYF	TGCGCCAGCAGCAAACGACAGGCGGGCGAGCAGTACTTC
TRBJ2-1	-	TRBD2	TRBV5-4	CASSPPGGINEQFF	TGTGCCAGCAGCCCTCCGGGGGGGATCAATGAGCAGTTCTTC
TRBJ2-2	-	TRBD2	TRBV19	CASSGLAGGPTPSGELFF	TGTGCCAGTAGTGGGCTAGCGGGGGGCCCCACCCCCTCCGGGGAGCTGTTTTTT